Reported below is one T cell receptor (beta chain). This CDR3 has 18 amino acids. Trimming removed 0 bases from V and 4 bases from J; junction bases left unmatched: 4. In germline, CDR1 is LGHNA, CDR2 YSLEER. These data are taken from a study of cytomegalovirus exposure and HLA in healthy donors. On the study more broadly: Assignment to the Caucasian-associated ancestry cluster applied to around 82% of the 350 to 500 genotyped donors.

Vbeta (60) and Jbeta (13) primers were used in the PCR. TCRdb's table, derived via immunoSEQ multiplex PCR, lists solely in-frame clones and lacks some. Here the sample spans 130,000 to 150,000 clones, 70% to 85% being singletons. The source of this sequence is an older woman in good health and CMV-seropositive. The gene calls are TRBV4-3 and TRBJ2-3, with 16 bases that match TRBD2. Sequencing was performed on PBMCs. The CDR3 spells CASSQDRGLAGGADTQYF. CDR3 nucleotides: TGCGCCAGCAGCCAAGATCGGGGACTAGCGGGAGGGGCAGATACGCAGTATTTT.